This record concerns one T cell receptor (beta chain) sequence. Profiling relied on immunoSEQ multiplex PCR, and the TCRdb table lists in-frame clones only, not all of them. The sample lists 100,000 or so clones; more than 80% were seen once. The data stem from a study of blood T cell repertoires in COVID-19. Looked up from germline, CDR1 is ENHRY and CDR2 is SYGVKD. With V trimmed by 6 bases and J by 6 bases, 3 bases remained unmatched. This CDR3 region has 13 residues. Specimen: peripheral blood. V and J are TRBV10-3 and TRBJ2-2, with 8 bases that match TRBD1. The receptor was derived from a woman older than 75 with acute or convalescent COVID-19. CDR3 nucleotides: TGTGCCATCAGAACGACAGGGGCCGGGGAGCTGTTTTTT. Encoded protein: CAIRTTGAGELFF.